This TCR beta chain was observed in a study of regulatory T cells in long-lasting Graves disease (dated by TCRdb to about 2021). Context from the whole study: In the newly diagnosed Graves' disease group, patients had been taking antithyroid drugs for less than 3 months. Patients with persistent Graves' disease were compared with patients with newly diagnosed Graves' disease using TCR sequencing and RNA sequencing of peripheral blood. The study was registered as a clinical trial and conducted in China. A total of some 33 samples were covered by TCR sequencing, comprising approximately 13 persistent and approximately 20 newly diagnosed Graves' disease patients. What the authors observed across the whole study: TRBV28, TRBJ1-2 and TRBJ2-5 were preferentially used in persistent disease, while TRBV20-1 and TRBJ2-1 were favored in newly diagnosed disease. Persistent Graves' disease patients showed lower TCR Shannon entropy and fewer highly expanded clones than newly diagnosed patients, suggesting clonal expansion. Sequencing and analysis were limited to the TCR beta chain. A larger number of public clonotypes was shared among persistent patients (approximately 3,000) than among newly diagnosed patients (around 870). Peripheral blood alone was examined, since thyroid tissue, which constituted the primary lesion, could not be accessed. The authors acknowledged the small sample size as a limitation that may reduce accuracy.

After removal of 10 bases from V and 6 bases from J, the junction retains 9 bases not matched to a gene. CDR1 and CDR2, looked up from the germline V gene, are MDHEN and SYDVKM. From the cysteine up to the phenylalanine, the CDR3 has a length of 14 residues. Only the CDR3 part of the read is kept: 42 bases, read in frame from the first base. Preparation of the library involved multiplex PCR. These reads were obtained on an Illumina HiSeq 4000. To build TCR beta libraries, CDR3 regions were amplified by Arm-PCR using iRepertoire HTBI primers. PCR products were gel purified before sequencing. Turning to the authors' computational methods: Gene usage analysis of CDR3 amino acid clonotypes used the 62 TRBV and 14 to 15 TRBJ segments found across samples. COPE and FqMerger were used to merge filtered high-quality paired reads into contigs. BLAST was used to align contigs to IMGT TRBV, TRBD and TRBJ reference genes, and CDR3 was defined according to IMGT. Clonotypes above 0.1% frequency were classified as highly expanded clones. Shannon entropy was used to measure repertoire diversity, and the Gini coefficient was used to measure V-J evenness. Public clonotypes were defined as clonotypes shared by more than one individual. TCRdb itself trimmed the public reads at Q25 with fastp, ran MiXCR and retained productive beta chains. Every CDR3 protein is listed once, alongside the most common genes and DNA of its rows. In this record, the V and J calls reflect TCRdb's handling and not the investigators' own analysis. The sample table contains more than 300,000 distinct CDR3 sequences; only one count was recorded for approximately 12% of them. The biggest ten clones account for 15% to 20% of the sample.

This clonotype came up many times. No cognate antigen has been identified for it. No much larger clone is present one base from it, and per-base qualities are unavailable. Per the publication, the time point label means: newly diagnosed GD, antithyroid drugs for less than 3 months. RNA was extracted from PBMCs in TRIzol for both TCR sequencing and RNA sequencing. The diagnosis of Graves' disease was made according to American Thyroid Association guidelines. Patients for the study were recruited at an endocrinology department in Xi'an, China. From each patient, approximately 9.9 milliliters of peripheral blood was collected into an EDTA anticoagulant tube. PBMCs were isolated by Ficoll Paque Plus density gradient separation without further T cell sorting. An Agilent 2100 Bioanalyzer and agarose gel were used to assess RNA quality, and a NanoDrop 2000 was used to measure RNA concentration. Separately, the same data were catalogued under a study of T cells in Graves' hyperthyroidism and ophthalmopathy. The second study, in turn, reports: Stable Graves' hyperthyroidism was defined as the absence of progression to ophthalmopathy over 18 months of follow-up. The hyperthyroidism patients were between 18 and 65 years old and newly diagnosed, with a disease duration of less than 2 months. Any patient with an uncontrolled infection, another autoimmune disease, pregnancy or lactation was excluded. Diagnoses relied on clinical symptoms, serum thyroxine and TRAb, thyroid ultrasound and orbital computed tomography. The TCR CDR3 was subjected to a first round of RT-PCR using the HTBI primer set and the Qiagen OneStep RT-PCR kit. Most expanded thyroid clonotypes (frequency above 0.001) were also detected in blood, suggesting blood repertoires may reflect thyroid immune responses. In cross-validation, a model built on a 13 V-J signature told ophthalmopathy apart from stable hyperthyroidism with over 85% sensitivity and around 84% specificity, and in testing the same model reached 80%/75%. In validation, the model predicted progression to ophthalmopathy a median of 6.5 months before onset, with over 60% sensitivity and almost 75% specificity. TCR V-J signatures able to tell the groups apart were searched for in a discovery cohort of some 100 patients, of whom around 43 had Graves' ophthalmopathy and roughly 58 had stable Graves' hyperthyroidism. Prospective prediction of ophthalmopathy was tested in an independent validation cohort consisting of 18 hyperthyroidism patients and some 16 patients who later progressed to ophthalmopathy. For training and testing, the 80 to 100 patients in the discovery cohort were randomly divided in a 7:3 ratio. The study also compared thyroid tissue and blood T-cell repertoires from five or six Graves' hyperthyroidism patients. Once sampling was done, hyperthyroidism patients were given methimazole at a starting dose of 30 mg daily, whereas ophthalmopathy patients were given high-dose intravenous methylprednisolone. Libraries were constructed in a second round of multiplex PCR, after which size selection and purification were performed. Paired-end sequencing of the libraries was performed with 100 bp reads on an Illumina HiSeq2000. Raw data were processed with SOAPnuke, discarding reads with adapters, uncalled bases, mean Phred below 15, or no exact constant-primer or identifier match. High-quality paired reads were merged using COPE v1.2.5, and each unique nucleotide sequence was defined as a clonotype. MiTCR v1.1 was used to align the clonotypes against IMGT TRBV, TRBD and TRBJ reference segments. The analysis included only V-J combinations with a frequency above 0.0001, which together covered 98% to 99.2% of the repertoires. The TCS score was defined as the ratio of F50 (clonal expansion) to E x V (chaos), calculated using BLOSUM62-based TCRdist between CDR3 peptides within each V-J. Welch's t-statistics and random forest reduced fewer than 550 V-J features to 13, which were used in a naive Bayes classifier (R e1071). No statistical method was used to fix the sample size in advance, and group allocation was not hidden from the investigators. The paper describes TCR Vbeta CDR3 sequencing of around 140 peripheral blood samples, made up of some 42 ophthalmopathy patients, more than 70 hyperthyroidism patients and about 17 progressor patients.

This sample comprised peripheral blood mononuclear cells (PBMCs), obtained at new diagnosis, from a patient treated with antithyroid drugs. The chain links TRBV28 with TRBJ1-5; the junction holds 10 bases that match TRBD1. The TCR sequence derives from a woman between 18 and 29 years old with Graves disease. Donor details come from another sample of the same person, matched by shared clones. The DNA sequence follows: TGTGCCACTCCCGGGACAGGGGAAGGTCAGCCCCAGCATTTT. Its protein reads: CATPGTGEGQPQHF.